This T cell receptor beta chain was recorded in a study of T cell responses to AZD1222 COVID-19 vaccine. Sequencing used immunoSEQ multiplex PCR; TCRdb keeps in-frame clones, though not all of them. The table lists some 88,000 clones, about 91% of them singletons. CDR1 is KGHSH, CDR2 LQKENI, per germline. The CDR3 length is 14 residues. Trimming shortened V by 1 base and J by 1 base, and 7 bases separated the two germline ends. The TCR comes from an adult in good health. Specimen: peripheral blood, collected on day 0 of AZD1222 vaccination. The chain recombines TRBV18 with TRBJ1-1; D unresolved. In DNA, the CDR3 is TGTGCCAGCTCACCACGGTCCAGGAACACTGAAGCTTTCTTT. The encoded protein is CASSPRSRNTEAFF.